The 13 T cell receptor beta chains in this list originate from one sample, sequenced in a study of beta chain features in type 1 diabetes. Expressed TCRB transcripts were sequenced, since all the RNA that had been isolated was reverse transcribed. The data were produced by immunoSEQ multiplex PCR, yet TCRdb's version contains in-frame clones alone and is incomplete. The sample includes over 700,000 clones, roughly 16% seen only once; the top ten take about 0.025%. The sample taken for sequencing was naive CD4+ T cells from blood. The receptors shown here come from a woman aged 18-29 years in good health.

Remarks on this clone: The same CDR3 also results from other DNA sequences found in this sample. CDR3 sequence reads: CASSLGRSKVEAFF. CDR3 bases: TGTGCCAGCAGCTTAGGTCGAAGCAAAGTTGAAGCTTTCTTT. The chain is built from TRBV11-2 and TRBJ1-1, with no clear D. V lost 1 base, J lost 7 bases, and 13 bases lay in between. Germline CDR1 is SGHAT and CDR2 is FQNNGV. The CDR3 loop spans 14 amino acids.

The chain has TRBV7-8 and TRBJ2-7, with 10 nucleotides matching TRBD2. CDR1 is SGHVS and CDR2 is FQNEAQ in the germline V gene. The CDR3 length is 15 residues. V lost 8 bases, J lost 2 bases, and 9 bases stayed unmatched. The CDR3 sequence: CASQKTSGWTYEQYF. CDR3 sequence (DNA): TGTGCCAGCCAGAAGACTAGCGGGTGGACCTACGAGCAGTACTTC.

This clone has a handful of counts. The CDR3 spells CASSLVPQETQYF. CDR3 sequence (DNA): TGTGCCAGCAGTCTAGTACCCCAAGAGACCCAGTACTTC. This chain uses TRBV7-3 with TRBJ2-5; no firm D call. The CDR3 sequence is 13 residues long. Germline V gene lookup returns CDR1 SGHTA and CDR2 FQGTGA. V shed 6 bases and J shed 1 base, with 9 bases lying between them.

This clone was detected a few times. This sequence joins TRBV19 and TRBJ1-2; D perhaps matches TRBD1 (5 bases). V lost 2 bases and J lost 2, with 9 bases in between. The CDR3 loop spans 14 amino acids. Germline CDR1 reads LNHDA; CDR2 reads SQIVND (reference sequence). CDR3 region: CASSISPGNYGYTF. CDR3 in DNA: TGTGCCAGTAGTATATCCCCAGGGAACTATGGCTACACCTTC.

The V and J genes are TRBV5-1 and TRBJ2-2; D remains unclear. This CDR3 region has 15 residues. Trimming shortened V by 3 bases and J by 5 bases, and 14 bases separated the two germline ends. CDR1 SGHRS and CDR2 YFSETQ come from the germline V gene. DNA of the CDR3: TGCGCCAGCAGCTATAGCTTGGAGCTGACCGGGGAGCTGTTTTTT. As protein: CASSYSLELTGELFF.

This clone was counted only a few times. V usage is TRBV4-2 and J usage is TRBJ1-2, with TRBD1 matching 8 bases. Germline V gene sequence: CDR1 LGHNA, CDR2 YNFKEQ. The CDR3 has 14 residues. J was trimmed by 7 bases and V by 1 base; bases with no gene match: 5. CDR3 protein: CASSQAMDRAGYTF. DNA of the CDR3: TGTGCCAGCAGCCAAGCCATGGACAGGGCTGGCTACACCTTC.

The gene calls are TRBV6-6 and TRBJ1-2; D uncertain. This CDR3 comprises 14 residues. Trimming took 2 bases from V and 0 from J, leaving 7 bases between them. The germline V gene has CDR1 MNHNY and CDR2 SVGAGI (reference sequence). Here the CDR3 reads CASSYPPANYGYTF. In DNA, the CDR3 is TGTGCCAGCAGTTACCCACCAGCTAACTATGGCTACACCTTC.

This clone has a handful of counts. The CDR3 DNA sequence: TGTGCCAGCAGCACTGCCTTTTCAGATACGCAGTATTTT. It translates to CASSTAFSDTQYF. The chain joins TRBV7-3 to TRBJ2-3; D is undetermined. The V gene's germline CDR1 is SGHTA and CDR2 FQGTGA. The CDR3 covers 13 residues. The V end was cut by 5 bases, the J end by 4 bases, with 10 bases between.

This clone was detected a few times. The chain is built from TRBV6-5 and TRBJ2-3, with D perhaps matching TRBD2 (6 bases). V lost 2 bases and J lost 14, with 14 bases in between. The germline gives CDR1 MNHEY, CDR2 SVGAGI. The CDR3 contains 12 residues. In nucleotides, the CDR3 is TGTGCCAGCAGTTACCCGGCGGGACCCATGTATTTT. The encoded protein is CASSYPAGPMYF.

This chain's CDR3 is CASSLVGPEGQGYYEQYF. CDR3 DNA: TGTGCCAGCAGCTTAGTGGGTCCGGAGGGTCAGGGTTACTACGAGCAGTACTTC. This rearrangement joins TRBV11-2 to TRBJ2-7, with a tentative D call TRBD2 (6 bases). The germline gives CDR1 SGHAT, CDR2 FQNNGV. This CDR3 is built from 18 residues. V gave up 1 base and J gave up 3 bases, with 22 bases separating them.

The genes are TRBV19 and TRBJ1-5; D may be TRBD1 (5 bases). This CDR3 contains 15 residues. Between the trimmed V and J ends, which lost 3 bases and 5 bases, there was a span of 14 bases. Germline CDR1 and CDR2: LNHDA and SQIVND (reference sequence). CDR3 sequence reads: CASSIHKGADQPQHF. Here the CDR3 DNA reads TGTGCCAGTAGTATTCATAAAGGGGCGGATCAGCCCCAGCATTTT.

This clone turned up a few times. Other DNA sequences from this sample encode an identical CDR3 as well. The chain links TRBV10-3 to TRBJ1-3; D unresolved. There are 13 residues in the CDR3. V lost 6 bases to trimming and J lost 0 bases, with 6 bases between them. Germline V gene lookup returns CDR1 ENHRY and CDR2 SYGVKD. DNA of the CDR3: TGTGCCATCAGCGGGAGCTCTGGAAACACCATATATTTT. Residues: CAISGSSGNTIYF.

This sequence joins TRBV6-6 and TRBJ1-5; no clear D. With 2 bases removed from V and 7 bases from J, the gap between germline ends came to 15 bases. The CDR3 runs to 15 residues. Germline V gene lookup returns CDR1 MNHNY and CDR2 SVGAGI (reference sequence). CDR3 sequence: CASSYPGLLRQPQHF. DNA of the CDR3: TGTGCCAGCAGTTACCCGGGCCTCCTTCGACAGCCCCAGCATTTT.